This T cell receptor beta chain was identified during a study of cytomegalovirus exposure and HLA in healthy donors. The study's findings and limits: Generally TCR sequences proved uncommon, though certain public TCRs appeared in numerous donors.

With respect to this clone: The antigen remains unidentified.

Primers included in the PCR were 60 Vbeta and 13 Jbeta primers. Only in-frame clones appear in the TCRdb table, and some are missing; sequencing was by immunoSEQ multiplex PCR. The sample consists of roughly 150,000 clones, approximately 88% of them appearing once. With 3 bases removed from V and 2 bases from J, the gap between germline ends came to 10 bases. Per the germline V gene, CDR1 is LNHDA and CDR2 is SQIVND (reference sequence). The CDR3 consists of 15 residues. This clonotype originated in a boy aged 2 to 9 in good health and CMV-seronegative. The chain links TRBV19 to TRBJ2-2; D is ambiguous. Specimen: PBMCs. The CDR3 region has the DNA TGTGCCAGTAGTATCACAACACGTAACACCGGGGAGCTGTTTTTT. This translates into CASSITTRNTGELFF.